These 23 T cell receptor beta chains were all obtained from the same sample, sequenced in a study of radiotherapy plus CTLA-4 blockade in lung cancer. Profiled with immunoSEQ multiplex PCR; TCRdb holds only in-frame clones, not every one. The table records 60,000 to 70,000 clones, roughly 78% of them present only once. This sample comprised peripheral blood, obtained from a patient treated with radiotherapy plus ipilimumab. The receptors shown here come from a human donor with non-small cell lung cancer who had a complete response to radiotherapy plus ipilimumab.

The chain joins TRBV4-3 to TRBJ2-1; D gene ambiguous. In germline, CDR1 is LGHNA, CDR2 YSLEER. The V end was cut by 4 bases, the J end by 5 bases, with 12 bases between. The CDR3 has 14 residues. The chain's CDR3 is CASSPSQDNNEQFF. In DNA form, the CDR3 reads TGCGCCAGCAGCCCGTCCCAGGATAACAATGAGCAGTTCTTC.

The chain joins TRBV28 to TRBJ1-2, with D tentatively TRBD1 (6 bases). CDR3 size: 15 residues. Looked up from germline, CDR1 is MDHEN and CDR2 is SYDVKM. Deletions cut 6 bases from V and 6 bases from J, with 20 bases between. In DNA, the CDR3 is TGTGCCAGCAGCCTCCACAGGGCGTCCCGGGATGGCTACACCTTC. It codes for CASSLHRASRDGYTF.

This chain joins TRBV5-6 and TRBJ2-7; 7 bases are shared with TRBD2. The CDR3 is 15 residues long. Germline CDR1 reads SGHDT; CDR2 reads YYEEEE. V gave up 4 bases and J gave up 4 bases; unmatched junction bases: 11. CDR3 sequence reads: CASSPSGGRLYEQYF. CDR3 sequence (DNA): TGTGCCAGCAGCCCTTCCGGGGGGAGGTTATACGAGCAGTACTTC.

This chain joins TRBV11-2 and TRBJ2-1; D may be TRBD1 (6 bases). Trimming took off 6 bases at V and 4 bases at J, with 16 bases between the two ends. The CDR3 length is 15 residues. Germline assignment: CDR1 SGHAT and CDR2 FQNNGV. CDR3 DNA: TGTGCCAGCAGTTCCTCCGGGACACTTTACAATGAGCAGTTCTTC. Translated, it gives CASSSSGTLYNEQFF.

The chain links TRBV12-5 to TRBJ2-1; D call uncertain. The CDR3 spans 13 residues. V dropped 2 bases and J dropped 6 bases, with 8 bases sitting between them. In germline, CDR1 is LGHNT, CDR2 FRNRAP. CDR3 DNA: TGTGCTAGTGGTTTGTCCCCCAGCAATGAGCAGTTCTTC. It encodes CASGLSPSNEQFF.

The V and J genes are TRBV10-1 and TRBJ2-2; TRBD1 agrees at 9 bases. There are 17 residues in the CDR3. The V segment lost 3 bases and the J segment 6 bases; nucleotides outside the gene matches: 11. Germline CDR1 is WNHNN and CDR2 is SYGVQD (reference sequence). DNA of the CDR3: TGCGCCAGCAGTGAAACCCCGGGACAGGGTCCGTCCGGGGAGCTGTTTTTT. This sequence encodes CASSETPGQGPSGELFF.

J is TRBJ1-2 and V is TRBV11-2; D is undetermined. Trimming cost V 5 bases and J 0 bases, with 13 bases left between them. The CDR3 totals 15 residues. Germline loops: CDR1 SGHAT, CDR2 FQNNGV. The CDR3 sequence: CASSLPLQPNYGYTF. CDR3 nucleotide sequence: TGTGCCAGCAGCCTGCCGCTACAGCCTAACTATGGCTACACCTTC.

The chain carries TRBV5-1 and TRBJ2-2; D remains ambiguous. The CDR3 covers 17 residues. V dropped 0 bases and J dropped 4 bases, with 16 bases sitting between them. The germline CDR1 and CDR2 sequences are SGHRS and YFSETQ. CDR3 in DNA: TGCGCCAGCAGCTTGGTTGGACCCAACAGAGGCACCGGGGAGCTGTTTTTT. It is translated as CASSLVGPNRGTGELFF.

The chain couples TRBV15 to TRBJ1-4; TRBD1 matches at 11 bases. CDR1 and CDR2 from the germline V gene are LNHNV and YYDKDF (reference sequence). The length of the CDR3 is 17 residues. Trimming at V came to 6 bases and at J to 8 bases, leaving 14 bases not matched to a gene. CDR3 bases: TGTGCCACCAGGCACCTGGGACAGGGGGTCATGGGCGAAAAACTGTTTTTT. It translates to CATRHLGQGVMGEKLFF.

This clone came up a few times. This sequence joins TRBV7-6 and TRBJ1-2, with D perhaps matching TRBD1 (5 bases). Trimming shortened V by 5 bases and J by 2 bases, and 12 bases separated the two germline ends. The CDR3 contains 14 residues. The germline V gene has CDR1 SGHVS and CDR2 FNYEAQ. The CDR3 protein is CASSPAGPNYGYTF. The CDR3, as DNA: TGTGCCAGCAGCCCGGCAGGGCCGAACTATGGCTACACCTTC.

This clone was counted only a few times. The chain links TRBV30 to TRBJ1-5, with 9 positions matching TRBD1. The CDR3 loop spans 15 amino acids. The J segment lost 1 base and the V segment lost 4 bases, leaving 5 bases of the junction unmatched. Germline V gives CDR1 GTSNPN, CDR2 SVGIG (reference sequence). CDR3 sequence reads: CAWTLQGASNQPQHF. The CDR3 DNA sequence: TGTGCCTGGACTTTACAGGGGGCGAGCAATCAGCCCCAGCATTTT.

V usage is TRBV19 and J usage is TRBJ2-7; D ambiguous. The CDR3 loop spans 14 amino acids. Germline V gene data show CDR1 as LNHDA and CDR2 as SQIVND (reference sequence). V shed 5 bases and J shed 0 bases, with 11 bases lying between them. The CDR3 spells CASSFETFSYEQYV. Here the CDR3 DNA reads TGTGCCAGTAGTTTCGAGACATTCTCCTACGAGCAGTACGTC.

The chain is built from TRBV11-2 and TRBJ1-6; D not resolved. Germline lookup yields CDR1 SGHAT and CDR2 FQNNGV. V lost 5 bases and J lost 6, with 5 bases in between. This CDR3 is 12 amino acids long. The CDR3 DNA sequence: TGTGCCAGCAGCACCAGTAATTCACCCCTCCACTTT. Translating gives CASSTSNSPLHF.

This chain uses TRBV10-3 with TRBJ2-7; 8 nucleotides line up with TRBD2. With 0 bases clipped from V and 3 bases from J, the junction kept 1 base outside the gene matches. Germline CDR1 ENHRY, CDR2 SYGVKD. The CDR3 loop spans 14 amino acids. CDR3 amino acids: CAISESGRDYEQYV. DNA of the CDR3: TGTGCCATCAGTGAGTCCGGGAGGGACTACGAGCAGTACGTC.

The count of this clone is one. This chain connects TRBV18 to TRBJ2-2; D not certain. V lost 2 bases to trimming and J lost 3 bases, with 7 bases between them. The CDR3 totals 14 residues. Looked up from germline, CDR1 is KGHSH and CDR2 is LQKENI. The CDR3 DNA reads TGTGCCAGCTCACCAAGTCAGGACACCGGGGAGCTGTTTTTT. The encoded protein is CASSPSQDTGELFF.

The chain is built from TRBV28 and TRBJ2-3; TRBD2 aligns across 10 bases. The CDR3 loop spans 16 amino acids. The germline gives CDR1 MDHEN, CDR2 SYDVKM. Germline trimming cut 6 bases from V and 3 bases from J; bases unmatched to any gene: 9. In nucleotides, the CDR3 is TGTGCCAGCAGCCCGGGAAGCGGGAGGGCGACAGATACGCAGTATTTT. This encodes CASSPGSGRATDTQYF. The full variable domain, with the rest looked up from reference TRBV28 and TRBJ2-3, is DVKVTQSSRYLVKRTGEKVFLECVQDMDHENMFWYRQDPGLGLRLIYFSYDVKMKEKGDIPEGYSVSREKKERFSLILESASTNQTSMYLCASSPGSGRATDTQYFGPGTRLTVL.

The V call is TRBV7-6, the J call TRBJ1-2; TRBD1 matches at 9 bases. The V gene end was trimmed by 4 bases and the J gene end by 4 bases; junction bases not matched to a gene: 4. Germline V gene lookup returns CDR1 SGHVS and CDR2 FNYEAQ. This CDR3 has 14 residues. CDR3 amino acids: CASSSGQGLYGYTF. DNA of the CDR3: TGTGCCAGCAGCTCGGGACAGGGCCTCTATGGCTACACCTTC.

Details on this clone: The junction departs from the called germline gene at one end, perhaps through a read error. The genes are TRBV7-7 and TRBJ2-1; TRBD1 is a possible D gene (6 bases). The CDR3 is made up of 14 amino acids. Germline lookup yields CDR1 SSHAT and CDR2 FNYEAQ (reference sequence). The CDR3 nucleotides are TGTGCTAGCAGCTTGGGGGCGGATAACAATGAGCAGTTCTTC. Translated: CASSLGADNNEQFF. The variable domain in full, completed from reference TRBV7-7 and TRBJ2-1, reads GAGVSQSPRYKVTKRGQDVTLRCDPISSHATLYWYQQALGQGPEFLTYFNYEAQPDKSGLPSDRFSAERPEGSISTLTIQRTEQRDSAMYRCASSLGADNNEQFFGPGTRLTVL.

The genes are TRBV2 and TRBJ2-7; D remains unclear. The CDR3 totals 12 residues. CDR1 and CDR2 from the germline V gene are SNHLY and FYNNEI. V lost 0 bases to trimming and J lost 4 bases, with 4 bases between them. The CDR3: CASSEAEYEQYF. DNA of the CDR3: TGTGCCAGCAGTGAAGCGGAGTACGAGCAGTACTTC.

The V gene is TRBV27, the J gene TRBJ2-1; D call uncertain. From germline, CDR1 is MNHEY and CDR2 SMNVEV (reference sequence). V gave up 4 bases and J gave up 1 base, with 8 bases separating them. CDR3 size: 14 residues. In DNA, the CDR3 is TGTGCCAGCAGTTCAACGACGTCCTACAATGAGCAGTTCTTC. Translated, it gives CASSSTTSYNEQFF.

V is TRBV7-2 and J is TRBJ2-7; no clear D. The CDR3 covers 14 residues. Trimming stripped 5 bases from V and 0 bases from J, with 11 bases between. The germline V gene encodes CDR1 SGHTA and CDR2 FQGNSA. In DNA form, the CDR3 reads TGTGCCAGCAGCACGGACCGGCTCTCCTACGAGCAGTACTTC. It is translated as CASSTDRLSYEQYF.

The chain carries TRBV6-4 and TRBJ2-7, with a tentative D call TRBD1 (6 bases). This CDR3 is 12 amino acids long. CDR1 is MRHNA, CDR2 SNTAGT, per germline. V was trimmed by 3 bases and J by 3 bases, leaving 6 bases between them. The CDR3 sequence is CASSEQGYEQYV. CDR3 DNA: TGTGCCAGCAGTGAACAGGGCTACGAGCAGTACGTC.

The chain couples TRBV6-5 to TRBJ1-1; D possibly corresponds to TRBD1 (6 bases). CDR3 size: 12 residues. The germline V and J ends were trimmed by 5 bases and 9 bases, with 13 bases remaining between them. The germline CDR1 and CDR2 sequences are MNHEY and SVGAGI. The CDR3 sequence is CASSRTADQAFF. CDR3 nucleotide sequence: TGTGCCAGCAGTCGGACAGCCGACCAAGCTTTCTTT.